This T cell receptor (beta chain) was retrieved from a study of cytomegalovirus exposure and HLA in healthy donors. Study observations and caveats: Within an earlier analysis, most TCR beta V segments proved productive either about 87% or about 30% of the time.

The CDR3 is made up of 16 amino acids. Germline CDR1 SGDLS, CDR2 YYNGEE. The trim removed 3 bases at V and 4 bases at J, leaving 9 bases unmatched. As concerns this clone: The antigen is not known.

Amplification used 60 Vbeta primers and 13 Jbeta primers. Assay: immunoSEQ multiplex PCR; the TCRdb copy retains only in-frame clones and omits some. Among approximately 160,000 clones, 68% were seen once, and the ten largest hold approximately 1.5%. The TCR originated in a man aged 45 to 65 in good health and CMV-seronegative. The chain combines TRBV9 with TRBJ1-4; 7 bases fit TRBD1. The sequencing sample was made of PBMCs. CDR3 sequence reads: CASSAGTEYINEKLFF. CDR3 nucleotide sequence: TGTGCCAGCAGCGCCGGGACAGAGTATATTAATGAAAAACTGTTTTTT.